This paragraph reports one TCR beta chain. The sample comes from a study of blood T cell repertoires in COVID-19. Study overall: Samples taken during acute and convalescent COVID-19 were collected in the United States, Italy and Spain. PBMCs, B-cell-depleted T cells, or T cells were the source of the cDNA or gDNA that made up the material.

From germline, CDR1 is SGHNT and CDR2 YENEEA. V lost 7 bases and J lost 2, with 18 bases in between. The CDR3 contains 15 residues. Authors' data handling: The assay estimated nucleated cells by amplifying reference gene primers. TCRdb keeps only in-frame clones here, not all; method: immunoSEQ multiplex PCR. V, J and clone size are taken as reported in that table, and D and trimming were inferred from the DNA itself. The sample consists of about 81,000 clones, 91% of them appearing once. This TCR came from a woman aged 45-59 years in a cohort sampled during active COVID-19. The sample taken for sequencing was peripheral blood. The V and J genes are TRBV11-3 and TRBJ2-7, with D perhaps matching TRBD2 (5 bases). This chain's CDR3 is CASIPGGNITYEQYF. The CDR3 region has the DNA TGTGCCAGCATCCCTGGAGGCAATATCACCTACGAGCAGTACTTC. The entire variable domain, with the rest obtained from reference TRBV11-3 and TRBJ2-7, is as follows: EAGVVQSPRYKIIEKKQPVAFWCNPISGHNTLYWYLQNLGQGPELLIRYENEEAVDDSQLPKDRFSAERLKGVDSTLKIQPAELGDSAVYLCASIPGGNITYEQYFGPGTRLTVT.